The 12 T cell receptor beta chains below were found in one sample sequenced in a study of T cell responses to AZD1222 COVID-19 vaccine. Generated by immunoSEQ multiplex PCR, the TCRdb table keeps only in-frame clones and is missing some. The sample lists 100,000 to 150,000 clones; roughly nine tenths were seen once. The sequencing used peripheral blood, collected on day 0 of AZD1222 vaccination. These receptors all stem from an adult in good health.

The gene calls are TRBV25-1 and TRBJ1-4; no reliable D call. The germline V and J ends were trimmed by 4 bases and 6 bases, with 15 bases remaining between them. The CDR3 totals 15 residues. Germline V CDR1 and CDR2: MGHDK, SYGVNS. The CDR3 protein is CASSGNPVEDEKLFF. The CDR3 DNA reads TGTGCCAGCAGTGGAAACCCCGTGGAGGATGAAAAACTGTTTTTT.

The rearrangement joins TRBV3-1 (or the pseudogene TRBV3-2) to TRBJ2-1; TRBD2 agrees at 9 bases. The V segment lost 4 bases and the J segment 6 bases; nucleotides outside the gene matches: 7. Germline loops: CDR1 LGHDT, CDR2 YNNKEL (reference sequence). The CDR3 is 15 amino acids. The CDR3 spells CASSLWTSAINEQFF. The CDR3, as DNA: TGTGCCAGCAGCCTTTGGACTAGCGCAATCAATGAGCAGTTCTTC.

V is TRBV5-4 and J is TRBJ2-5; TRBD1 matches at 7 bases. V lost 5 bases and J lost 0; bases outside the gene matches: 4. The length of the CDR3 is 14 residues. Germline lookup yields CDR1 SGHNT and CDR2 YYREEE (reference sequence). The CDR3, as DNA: TGTGCCAGCAGTTCGGACAGGTACCAAGAGACCCAGTACTTC. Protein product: CASSSDRYQETQYF.

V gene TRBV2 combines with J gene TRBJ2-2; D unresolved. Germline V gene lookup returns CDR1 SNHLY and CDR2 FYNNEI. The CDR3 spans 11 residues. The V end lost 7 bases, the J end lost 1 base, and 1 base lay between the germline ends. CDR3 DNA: TGTGCCAGCAAGAACACCGGGGAGCTGTTTTTT. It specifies CASKNTGELFF.

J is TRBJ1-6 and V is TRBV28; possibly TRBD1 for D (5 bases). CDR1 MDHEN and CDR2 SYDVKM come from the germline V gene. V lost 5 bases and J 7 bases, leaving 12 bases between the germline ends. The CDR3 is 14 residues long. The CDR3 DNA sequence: TGTGCCAGCAGTCCGACCCGGGGGAATTCACCCCTCCACTTT. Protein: CASSPTRGNSPLHF.

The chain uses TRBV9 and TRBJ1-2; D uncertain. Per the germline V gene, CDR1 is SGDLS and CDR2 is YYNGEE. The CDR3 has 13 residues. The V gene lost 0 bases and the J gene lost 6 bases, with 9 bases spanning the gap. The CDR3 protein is CASSVDGKDGYTF. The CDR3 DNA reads TGTGCCAGCAGCGTAGACGGCAAGGATGGCTACACCTTC.

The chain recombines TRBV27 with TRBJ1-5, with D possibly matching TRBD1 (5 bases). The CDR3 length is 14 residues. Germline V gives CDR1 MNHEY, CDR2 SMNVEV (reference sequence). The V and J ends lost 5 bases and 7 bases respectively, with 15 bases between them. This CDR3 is CASSRGIRDQPQHF. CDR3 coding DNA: TGTGCCAGCAGTCGAGGGATACGGGACCAGCCCCAGCATTTT.

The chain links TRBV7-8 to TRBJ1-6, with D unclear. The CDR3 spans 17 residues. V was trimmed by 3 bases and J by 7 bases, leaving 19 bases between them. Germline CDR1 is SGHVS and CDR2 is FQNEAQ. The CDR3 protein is CASSFVWTGQRNSPLHF. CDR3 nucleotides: TGTGCCAGCAGCTTTGTTTGGACGGGTCAGCGGAATTCACCCCTCCACTTT.

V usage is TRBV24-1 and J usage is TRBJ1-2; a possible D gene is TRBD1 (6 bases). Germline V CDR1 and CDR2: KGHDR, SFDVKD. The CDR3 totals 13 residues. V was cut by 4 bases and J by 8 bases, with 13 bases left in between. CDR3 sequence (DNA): TGTGCCACCAGTGACCGCGACAGGCGCGGCTACACCTTC. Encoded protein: CATSDRDRRGYTF.

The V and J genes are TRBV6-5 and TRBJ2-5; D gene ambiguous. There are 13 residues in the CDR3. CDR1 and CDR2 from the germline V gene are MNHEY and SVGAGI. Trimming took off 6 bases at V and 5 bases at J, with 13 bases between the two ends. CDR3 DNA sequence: TGTGCCAGCAGATTACAGCTTCGTGAGACCCAGTACTTC. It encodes CASRLQLRETQYF.

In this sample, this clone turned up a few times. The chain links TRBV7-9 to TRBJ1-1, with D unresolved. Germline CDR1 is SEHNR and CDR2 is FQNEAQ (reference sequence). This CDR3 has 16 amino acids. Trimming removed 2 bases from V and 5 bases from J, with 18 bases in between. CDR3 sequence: CASSLHLRVVGTEAFF. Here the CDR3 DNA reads TGTGCCAGCAGCTTACATCTGCGCGTTGTAGGGACTGAAGCTTTCTTT.

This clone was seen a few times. As DNA, the CDR3 is TGCAGCGTGGGGGGGACAGCCGCCAACTATGGCTACACCTTC. Protein product: CSVGGTAANYGYTF. The chain has TRBV29-1 and TRBJ1-2, with TRBD1 identical over 7 bases. The CDR3 loop spans 14 amino acids. Germline CDR1 reads SQVTM; CDR2 reads ANQGSEA. The trim removed 6 bases at V and 2 bases at J, leaving 9 bases unmatched.